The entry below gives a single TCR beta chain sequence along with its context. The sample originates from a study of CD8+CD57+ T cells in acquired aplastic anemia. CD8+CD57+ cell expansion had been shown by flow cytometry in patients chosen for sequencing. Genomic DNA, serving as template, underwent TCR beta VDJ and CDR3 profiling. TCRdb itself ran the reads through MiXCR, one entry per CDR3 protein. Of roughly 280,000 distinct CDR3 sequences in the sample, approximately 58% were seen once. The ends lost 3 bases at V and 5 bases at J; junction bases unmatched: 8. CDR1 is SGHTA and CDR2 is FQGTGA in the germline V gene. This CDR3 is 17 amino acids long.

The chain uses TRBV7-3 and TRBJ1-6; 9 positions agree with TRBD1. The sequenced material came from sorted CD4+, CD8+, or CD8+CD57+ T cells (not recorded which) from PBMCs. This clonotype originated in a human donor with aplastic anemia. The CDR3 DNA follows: TGTGCCAGCAGCTTCTCCGGGACAGGGTTTCATAATTCACCCCTCCACTTT. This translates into CASSFSGTGFHNSPLHF.